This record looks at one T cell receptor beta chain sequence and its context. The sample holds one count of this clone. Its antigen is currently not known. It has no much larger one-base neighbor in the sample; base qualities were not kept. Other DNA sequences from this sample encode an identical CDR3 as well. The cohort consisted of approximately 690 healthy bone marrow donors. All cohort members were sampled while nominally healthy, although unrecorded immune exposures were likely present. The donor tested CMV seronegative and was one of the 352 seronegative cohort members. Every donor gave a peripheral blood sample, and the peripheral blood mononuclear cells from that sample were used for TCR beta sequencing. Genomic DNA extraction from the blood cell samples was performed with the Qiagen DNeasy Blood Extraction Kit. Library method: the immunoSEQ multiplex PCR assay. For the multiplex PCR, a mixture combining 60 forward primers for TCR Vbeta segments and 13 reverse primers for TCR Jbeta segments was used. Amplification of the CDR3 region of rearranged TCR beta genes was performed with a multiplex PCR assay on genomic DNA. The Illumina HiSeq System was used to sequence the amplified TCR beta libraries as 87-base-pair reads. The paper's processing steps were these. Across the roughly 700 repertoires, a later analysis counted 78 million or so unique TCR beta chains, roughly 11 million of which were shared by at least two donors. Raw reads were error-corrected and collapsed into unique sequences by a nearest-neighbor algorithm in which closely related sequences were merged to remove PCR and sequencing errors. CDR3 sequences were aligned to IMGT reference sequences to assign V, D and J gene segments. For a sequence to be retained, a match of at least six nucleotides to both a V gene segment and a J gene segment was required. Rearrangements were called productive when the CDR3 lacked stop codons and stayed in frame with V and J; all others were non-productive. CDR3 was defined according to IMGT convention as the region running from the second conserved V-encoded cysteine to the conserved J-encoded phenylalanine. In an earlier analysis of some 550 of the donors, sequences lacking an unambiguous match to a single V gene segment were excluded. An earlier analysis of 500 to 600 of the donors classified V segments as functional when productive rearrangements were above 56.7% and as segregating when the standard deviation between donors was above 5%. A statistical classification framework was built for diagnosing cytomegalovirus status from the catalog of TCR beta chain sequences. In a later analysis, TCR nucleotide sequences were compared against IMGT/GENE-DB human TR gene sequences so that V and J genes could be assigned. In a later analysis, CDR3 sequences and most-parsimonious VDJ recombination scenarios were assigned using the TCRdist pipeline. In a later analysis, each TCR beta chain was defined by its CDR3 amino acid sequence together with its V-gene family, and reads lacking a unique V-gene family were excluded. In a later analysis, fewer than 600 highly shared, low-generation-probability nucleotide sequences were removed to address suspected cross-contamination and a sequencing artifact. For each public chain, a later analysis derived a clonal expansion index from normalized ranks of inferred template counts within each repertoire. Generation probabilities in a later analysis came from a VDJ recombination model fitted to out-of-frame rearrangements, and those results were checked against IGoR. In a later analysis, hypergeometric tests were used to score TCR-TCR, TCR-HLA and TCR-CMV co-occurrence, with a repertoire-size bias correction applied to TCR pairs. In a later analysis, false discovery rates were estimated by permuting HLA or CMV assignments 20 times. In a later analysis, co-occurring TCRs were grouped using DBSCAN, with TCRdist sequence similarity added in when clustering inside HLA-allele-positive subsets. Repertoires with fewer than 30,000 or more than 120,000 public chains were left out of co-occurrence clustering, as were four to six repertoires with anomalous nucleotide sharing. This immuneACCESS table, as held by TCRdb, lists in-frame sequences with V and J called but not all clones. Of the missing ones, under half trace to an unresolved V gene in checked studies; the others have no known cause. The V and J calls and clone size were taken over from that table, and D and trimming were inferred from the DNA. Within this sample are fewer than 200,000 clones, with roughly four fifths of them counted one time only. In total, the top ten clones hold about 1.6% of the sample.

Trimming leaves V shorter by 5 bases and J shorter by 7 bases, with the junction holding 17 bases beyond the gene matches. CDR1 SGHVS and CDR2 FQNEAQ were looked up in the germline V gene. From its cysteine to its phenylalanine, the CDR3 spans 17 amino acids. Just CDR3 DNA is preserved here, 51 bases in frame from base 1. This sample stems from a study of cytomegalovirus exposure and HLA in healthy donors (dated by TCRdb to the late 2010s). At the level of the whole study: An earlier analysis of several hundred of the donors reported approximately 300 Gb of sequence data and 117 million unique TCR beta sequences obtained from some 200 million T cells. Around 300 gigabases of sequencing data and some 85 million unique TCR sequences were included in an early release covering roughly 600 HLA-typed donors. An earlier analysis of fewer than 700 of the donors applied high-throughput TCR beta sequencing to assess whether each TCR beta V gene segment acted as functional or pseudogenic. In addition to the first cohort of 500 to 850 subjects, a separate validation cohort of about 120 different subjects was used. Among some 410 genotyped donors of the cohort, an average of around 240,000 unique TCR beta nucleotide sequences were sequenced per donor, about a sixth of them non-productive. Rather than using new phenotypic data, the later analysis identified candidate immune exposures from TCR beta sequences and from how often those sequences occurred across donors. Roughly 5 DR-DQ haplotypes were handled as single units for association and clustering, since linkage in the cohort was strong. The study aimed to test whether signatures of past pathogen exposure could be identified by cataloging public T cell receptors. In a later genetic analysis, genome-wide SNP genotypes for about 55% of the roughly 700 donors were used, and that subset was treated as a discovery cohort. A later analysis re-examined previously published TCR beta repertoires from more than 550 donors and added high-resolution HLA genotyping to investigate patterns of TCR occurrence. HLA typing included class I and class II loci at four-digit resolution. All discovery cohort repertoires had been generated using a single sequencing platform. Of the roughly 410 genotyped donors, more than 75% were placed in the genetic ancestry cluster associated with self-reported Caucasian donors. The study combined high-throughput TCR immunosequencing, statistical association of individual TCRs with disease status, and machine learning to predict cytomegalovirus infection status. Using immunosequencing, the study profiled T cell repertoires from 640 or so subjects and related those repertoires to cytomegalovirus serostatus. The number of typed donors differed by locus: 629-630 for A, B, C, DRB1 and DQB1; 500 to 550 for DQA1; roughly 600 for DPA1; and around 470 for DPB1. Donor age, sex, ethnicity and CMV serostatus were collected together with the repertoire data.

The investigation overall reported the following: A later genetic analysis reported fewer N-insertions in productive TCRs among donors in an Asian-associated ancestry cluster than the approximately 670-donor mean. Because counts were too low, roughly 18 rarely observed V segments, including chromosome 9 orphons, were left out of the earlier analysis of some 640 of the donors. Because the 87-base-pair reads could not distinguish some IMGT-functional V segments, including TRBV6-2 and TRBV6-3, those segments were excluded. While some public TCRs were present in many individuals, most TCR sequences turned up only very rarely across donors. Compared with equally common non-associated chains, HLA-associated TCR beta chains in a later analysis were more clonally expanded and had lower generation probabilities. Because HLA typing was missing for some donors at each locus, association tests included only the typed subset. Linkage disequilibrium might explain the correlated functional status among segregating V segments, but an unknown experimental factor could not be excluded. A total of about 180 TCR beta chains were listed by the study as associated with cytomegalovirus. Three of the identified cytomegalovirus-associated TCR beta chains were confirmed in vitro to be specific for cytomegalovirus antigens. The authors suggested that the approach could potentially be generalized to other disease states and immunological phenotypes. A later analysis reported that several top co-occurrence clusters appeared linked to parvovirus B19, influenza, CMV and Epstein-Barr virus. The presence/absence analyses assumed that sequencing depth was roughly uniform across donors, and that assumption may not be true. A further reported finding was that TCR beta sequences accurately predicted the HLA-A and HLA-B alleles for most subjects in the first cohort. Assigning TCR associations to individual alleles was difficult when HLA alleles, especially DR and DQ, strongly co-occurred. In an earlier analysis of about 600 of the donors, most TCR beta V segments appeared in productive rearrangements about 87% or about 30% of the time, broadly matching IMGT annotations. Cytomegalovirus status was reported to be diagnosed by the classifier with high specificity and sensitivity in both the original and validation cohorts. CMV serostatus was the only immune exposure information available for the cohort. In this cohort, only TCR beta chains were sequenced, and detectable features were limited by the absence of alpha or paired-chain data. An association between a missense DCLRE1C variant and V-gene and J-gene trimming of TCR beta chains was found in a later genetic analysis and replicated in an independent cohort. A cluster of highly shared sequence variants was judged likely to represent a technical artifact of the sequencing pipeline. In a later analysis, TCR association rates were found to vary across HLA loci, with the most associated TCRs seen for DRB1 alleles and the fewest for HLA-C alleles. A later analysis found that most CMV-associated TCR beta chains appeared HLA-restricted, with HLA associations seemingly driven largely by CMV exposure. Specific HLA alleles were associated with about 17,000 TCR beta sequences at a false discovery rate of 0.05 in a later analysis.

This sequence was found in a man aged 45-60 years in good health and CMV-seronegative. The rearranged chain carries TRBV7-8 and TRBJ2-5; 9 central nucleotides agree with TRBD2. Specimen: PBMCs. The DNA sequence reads TGTGCCAGCAGCCGACTTGCGGGAGGGCCCGGATTAGGGACCCAGTACTTC. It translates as CASSRLAGGPGLGTQYF.